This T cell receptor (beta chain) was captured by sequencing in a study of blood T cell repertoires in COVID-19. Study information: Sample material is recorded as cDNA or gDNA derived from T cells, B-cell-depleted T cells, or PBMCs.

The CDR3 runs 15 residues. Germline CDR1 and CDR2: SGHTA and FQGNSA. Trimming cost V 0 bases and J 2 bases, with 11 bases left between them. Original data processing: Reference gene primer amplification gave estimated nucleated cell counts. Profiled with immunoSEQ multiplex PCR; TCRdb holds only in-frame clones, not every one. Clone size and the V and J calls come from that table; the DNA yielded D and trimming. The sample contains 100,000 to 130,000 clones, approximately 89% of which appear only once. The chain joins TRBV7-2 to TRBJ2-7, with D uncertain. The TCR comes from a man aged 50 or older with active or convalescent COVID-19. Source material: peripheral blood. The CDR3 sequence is CASSLAQTPPYEQYF. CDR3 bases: TGTGCCAGCAGCTTAGCACAGACGCCCCCCTACGAGCAGTACTTC.